Shown below are 15 T cell receptor beta chains from a single sample sequenced in a study of beta chain features in type 1 diabetes. Study-level findings and limits: Type 1 diabetes patients had TCRB CDR3s that were shorter (moderately but significantly so) in all four CD4+ subsets.

Their specific antigens are unknown. All of the isolated RNA was reverse transcribed, so expressed TCRB transcripts were sequenced. Produced via immunoSEQ multiplex PCR; TCRdb's table is partial and in-frame only. The sample includes a few hundred thousand clones, around 13% of them seen just once. The sequenced sample was naive CD4+ T cells from blood. These receptor sequences come from a man aged 25 to 45 with type 1 diabetes.

The chain has TRBV7-2 and TRBJ2-2; 7 bases match TRBD1. Germline V gives CDR1 SGHTA, CDR2 FQGNSA. The length of the CDR3 is 16 residues. Losses at the gene ends were 3 bases for V and 3 bases for J; bases not matched to a gene: 7. This chain's CDR3 is CASSFLGQRYTGELFF. CDR3 bases: TGTGCCAGCAGCTTTCTGGGACAGCGATACACCGGGGAGCTGTTTTTT.

This clone has only a few counts. The chain combines TRBV11-2 with TRBJ2-4, with 14 bases identical to TRBD2. The junction had 9 bases not matched to a gene; V was cut back by 5 bases and J by 6 bases. The germline V gene encodes CDR1 SGHAT and CDR2 FQNNGV. There are 17 residues in the CDR3. CDR3 sequence (DNA): TGTGCCAGCAGCGGAGGACTAGCGGGAGGCCGTGGAAACATTCAGTACTTC. This sequence encodes CASSGGLAGGRGNIQYF.

This clone was found a few times. At the DNA level, this CDR3 is encoded by other sequences in the same sample as well. V and J are TRBV6-5 and TRBJ2-7, with 9 bases lining up with TRBD1. CDR3 length equals 15 residues. Germline V lookup: CDR1 MNHEY, CDR2 SVGAGI. V lost 0 bases, J lost 4 bases, and 4 bases stayed unmatched. CDR3 nucleotide sequence: TGTGCCAGCAGTTACTCAGGGACAGGGACTTACGAGCAGTACTTC. Its protein product is CASSYSGTGTYEQYF.

The rearrangement links TRBV29-1 to TRBJ2-7, with D perhaps matching TRBD1 (5 bases). V lost 2 bases and J 10 bases, leaving 12 bases between the germline ends. The V gene's germline CDR1 is SQVTM and CDR2 ANQGSEA. This CDR3 is built from 11 residues. The CDR3 DNA sequence: TGCAGCGTTGAAATATCGACAGACCAGTACTTC. It is translated as CSVEISTDQYF.

The chain couples TRBV5-4 to TRBJ1-2; a weak D match, TRBD1 (6 bases). Trimming removed 1 base from V and 8 bases from J, with 12 bases in between. This CDR3 has 13 residues. From germline, CDR1 is SGHNT and CDR2 YYREEE (reference sequence). The CDR3 loop reads CASSLWGGRGYTF. The CDR3, as DNA: TGTGCCAGCAGCTTGTGGGGGGGGCGAGGCTACACCTTC.

There are a few counts of this clone. The V and J genes are TRBV29-1 and TRBJ1-1; 9 bases agree with TRBD1. Germline trimming cut 8 bases from V and 4 bases from J; bases unmatched to any gene: 8. Per the germline V gene, CDR1 is SQVTM and CDR2 is ANQGSEA. This CDR3 spans 13 amino acids. The CDR3 DNA reads as TGCAGCACCGATCGACAGGGGGGCACTGAAGCTTTCTTT. Its protein is CSTDRQGGTEAFF. The complete variable domain, with remaining parts taken from reference TRBV29-1 and TRBJ1-1, reads SAVISQKPSRDICQRGTSLTIQCQVDSQVTMMFWYRQQPGQSLTLIATANQGSEATYESGFVIDKFPISRPNLTFSTLTVSNMSPEDSSIYLCSTDRQGGTEAFFGQGTRLTVV.

The chain links TRBV6-1 to TRBJ2-5, with TRBD2 matching 12 bases. With V trimmed by 8 bases and J by 5 bases, 9 bases remained unmatched. The CDR3 has 15 residues. Looked up from germline, CDR1 is MNHNS and CDR2 is SASEGT. The CDR3 loop is CASRPSGGAGETQYF. For the CDR3, the DNA is TGTGCCAGCCGCCCTAGCGGGGGGGCCGGTGAGACCCAGTACTTC.

The chain has TRBV6-1 and TRBJ1-1, with D perhaps TRBD1 (6 bases). Germline CDR1 is MNHNS and CDR2 is SASEGT. The V end was cut by 8 bases, the J end by 8 bases, with 12 bases between. CDR3 length equals 11 residues. CDR3 amino acids: CASLQGREAFF. The CDR3 DNA follows: TGTGCCAGCCTACAGGGTAGGGAAGCTTTCTTT.

This clone was picked up a small number of times. The CDR3 loop reads CASSSRTGMNTEAFF. The CDR3 DNA follows: TGTGCCAGCAGCTCCCGGACAGGGATGAACACTGAAGCTTTCTTT. The chain has TRBV7-9 and TRBJ1-1, with 8 positions matching TRBD1. Germline-derived CDR1 and CDR2 are SEHNR and FQNEAQ (reference sequence). CDR3 length equals 15 residues. The junction had 4 bases not matched to a gene; V was cut back by 4 bases and J by 0 bases. Full variable domain (remainder filled in from reference TRBV7-9 and TRBJ1-1): DTGVSQNPRHKITKRGQNVTFRCDPISEHNRLYWYRQTLGQGPEFLTYFQNEAQLEKSRLLSDRFSAERPKGSFSTLEIQRTEQGDSAMYLCASSSRTGMNTEAFFGQGTRLTVV.

V usage is TRBV28 and J usage is TRBJ1-4; TRBD1 aligns across 7 bases. CDR3 length: 14 residues. The V segment lost 4 bases and the J segment 3 bases; nucleotides outside the gene matches: 2. The germline CDR1 and CDR2 sequences are MDHEN and SYDVKM. CDR3 sequence (DNA): TGTGCCAGCAGTTACGACAGGGCTAATGAAAAACTGTTTTTT. It yields the protein CASSYDRANEKLFF.

In the case of this clone: Other DNA sequences in the same sample also yield this CDR3. The chain employs TRBV11-2 and TRBJ2-5; no clear D gene. Trimming took 1 base from V and 2 from J, leaving 5 bases between them. The CDR3 extends over 13 amino acids. Germline lookup yields CDR1 SGHAT and CDR2 FQNNGV. The CDR3 here is CASSLGLQETQYF. CDR3 DNA sequence: TGTGCCAGCAGCTTAGGACTTCAAGAGACCCAGTACTTC. Drawing the rest from reference TRBV11-2 and TRBJ2-5, the complete variable domain is EAGVAQSPRYKIIEKRQSVAFWCNPISGHATLYWYQQILGQGPKLLIQFQNNGVVDDSQLPKDRFSAERLKGVDSTLKIQPAKLEDSAVYLCASSLGLQETQYFGPGTRLLVL.

A remark on this clone: Other DNA sequences in the sample encode the same CDR3. The chain employs TRBV30 and TRBJ1-4; maybe TRBD1 (5 bases). Germline V gene data show CDR1 as GTSNPN and CDR2 as SVGIG (reference sequence). The ends were cut back, 0 bases at V and 8 bases at J, with 10 bases in the middle. The CDR3 is made up of 13 amino acids. The CDR3 is CAWSVQGGEKLFF. CDR3 DNA: TGTGCCTGGAGTGTGCAGGGCGGCGAAAAACTGTTTTTT. Together with reference TRBV30 and TRBJ1-4, the CDR3 gives the full variable domain: SQTIHQWPATLVQPVGSPLSLECTVEGTSNPNLYWYRQAAGRGLQLLFYSVGIGQISSEVPQNLSASRPQDRQFILSSKKLLLSDSGFYLCAWSVQGGEKLFFGSGTQLSVL.

This clone was found a few times. The chain joins TRBV19 to TRBJ1-5; no firm D call. The CDR3 has 12 amino acids. V was pared by 1 base and J by 5 bases, with 3 bases between. The germline V gene has CDR1 LNHDA and CDR2 SQIVND (reference sequence). The CDR3 sequence is CASSIGDQPQHF. Written as DNA, the CDR3 is TGTGCCAGTAGTATAGGAGATCAGCCCCAGCATTTT.

The rearrangement links TRBV10-3 to TRBJ1-1; no firm D call. V lost 3 bases, J lost 1 base, and 9 bases lay in between. The germline gives CDR1 ENHRY, CDR2 SYGVKD. The CDR3 length is 14 residues. As DNA, the CDR3 is TGTGCCATCAGTGAAGTTAGCTCGAACACTGAAGCTTTCTTT. As protein: CAISEVSSNTEAFF.

This clone was recorded a few times. The gene calls are TRBV2 and TRBJ2-3; the D is unclear. V lost 6 bases and J 4 bases, leaving 8 bases between the germline ends. The germline gives CDR1 SNHLY, CDR2 FYNNEI. This CDR3 has 12 amino acids. The CDR3 region is CASSLTPDTQYF. DNA of the CDR3: TGTGCCAGCAGCCTGACTCCAGATACGCAGTATTTT.